The 26 T cell receptor beta chains below all came from one sample that was sequenced in a study of T cells in Graves' hyperthyroidism and ophthalmopathy. Amplification of TCR beta CDR3 regions was performed using RNA transcripts as template. In the first-round RT-PCR of the TCR CDR3, the HTBI primer set was used. TCRdb fed the multiplex PCR reads into MiXCR, producing one record per CDR3 protein. Of 650,000 to 800,000 distinct CDR3 sequences listed, about 45% are singletons. Material for sequencing was peripheral blood or thyroid tissue (not recorded which). The receptors originated from an adult man with Graves' disease, either hyperthyroidism or ophthalmopathy (not recorded which).

This clonotype was seen only a few times. V and J are TRBV6-2 or TRBV6-3 and TRBJ2-2; D ambiguous. CDR3 size: 10 residues. Germline V gives CDR1 MNHEY, CDR2 SVGEGT. The germline V and J ends were trimmed by 8 bases and 8 bases, with 6 bases remaining between them. Written as DNA, the CDR3 is TGTGCCAGCCGCCCGGGGGAGCTGTTTTTT. This gives the protein CASRPGELFF.

The chain carries TRBV29-1 and TRBJ2-7; 7 bases fit TRBD1. Germline V gene data show CDR1 as SQVTM and CDR2 as ANQGSEA. This CDR3 has 14 amino acids. The V gene end was trimmed by 7 bases and the J gene end by 4 bases; junction bases not matched to a gene: 13. The CDR3: CSADLGQSPYEQYF. CDR3 nucleotides: TGCAGCGCCGATCTGGGACAGTCCCCTTACGAGCAGTACTTC.

This clonotype was seen at least ten times. J is TRBJ2-6 and V is TRBV9; D is unclear. This CDR3 comprises 15 residues. The V gene's germline CDR1 is SGDLS and CDR2 YYNGEE. Trimming removed 3 bases at V and 1 base at J, with 8 bases between. Here the CDR3 DNA reads TGTGCCAGCAGCGGACGTGGATCTGGGGCCAACGTCCTGACTTTC. The encoded protein is CASSGRGSGANVLTF.

This clonotype was counted many times. The J gene is TRBJ2-7, the V gene TRBV7-9; the D call may be TRBD1 or TRBD2 (5 bases each). The CDR3 runs 15 residues. Germline V CDR1 and CDR2: SEHNR, FQNEAQ (reference sequence). V was shortened by 1 base and J by 0 bases, with 10 bases between the two germline ends. CDR3 DNA sequence: TGTGCCAGCAGCTTAGGGGACGTTAGCTCCTACGAGCAGTACTTC. Translation gives CASSLGDVSSYEQYF.

The chain carries TRBV20-1 and TRBJ1-2; possibly TRBD1 for D (5 bases). The V gene's germline CDR1 is DFQATT and CDR2 SNEGSKA (reference sequence). The CDR3 is made up of 16 amino acids. Trimming took 0 bases from V and 4 from J, leaving 18 bases between them. CDR3 amino acids: CSARDAGGDRSYGYTF. The CDR3 DNA follows: TGCAGTGCTAGAGATGCGGGAGGCGACAGATCCTATGGCTACACCTTC.

This clonotype was observed a single time. The chain joins TRBV19 to TRBJ1-6; 9 bases map to TRBD1. Germline CDR1 LNHDA, CDR2 SQIVND (reference sequence). This CDR3 comprises 12 residues. V was clipped by 6 bases and J by 12 bases; unmatched bases: 3. The CDR3 nucleotides are TGTGCCAGTAGCTCGGGACAGGGACCCCTCCACTTT. It specifies CASSSGQGPLHF.

The rearrangement joins TRBV2 to TRBJ2-5, with 9 bases lining up with TRBD2. The ends lost 2 bases at V and 2 bases at J; junction bases unmatched: 0. The CDR3 extends over 14 amino acids. Germline V lookup: CDR1 SNHLY, CDR2 FYNNEI. CDR3 in amino acids: CASSELAGQETQYF. The CDR3 coding sequence is TGTGCCAGCAGTGAACTAGCGGGGCAAGAGACCCAGTACTTC.

The gene calls are TRBV5-8 and TRBJ1-5; TRBD1 might be the D (5 bases). Germline V CDR1 and CDR2: SGHTS, YDEGEE. The CDR3 runs 15 residues. Deletions cut 2 bases from V and 0 bases from J, with 9 bases between. The CDR3 DNA sequence: TGTGCCAGCAGCTTAACCAGGGATAGCAATCAGCCCCAGCATTTT. This encodes CASSLTRDSNQPQHF. The full variable domain, completed using reference TRBV5-8 and TRBJ1-5, is EAGVTQSPTHLIKTRGQQATLRCSPISGHTSVYWYQQALGLGLQFLLWYDEGEERNRGNFPPRFSGRQFPNYSSELNVNALELEDSALYLCASSLTRDSNQPQHFGDGTRLSIL.

This clonotype turned up a few times. The chain recombines TRBV13 with TRBJ1-2, with D unresolved. CDR3 size: 14 residues. The V and J ends lost 4 bases and 4 bases respectively, with 13 bases between them. Germline CDR1 and CDR2: PRHDT and FYEKMQ (reference sequence). The CDR3 region is CASSSRRGSYGYTF. CDR3 DNA sequence: TGTGCCAGCAGCTCTAGAAGAGGTTCCTATGGCTACACCTTC.

This clonotype was observed at least ten times. The rearrangement joins TRBV29-1 to TRBJ1-1, with 7 bases matching TRBD1. Germline CDR1 and CDR2: SQVTM and ANQGSEA. The CDR3 is 15 residues long. V gave up 4 bases and J gave up 0 bases; unmatched junction bases: 8. Written as DNA, the CDR3 is TGCAGCGTTGTCCTCCTACAGGGGATGAACACTGAAGCTTTCTTT. It translates to CSVVLLQGMNTEAFF.

This clonotype was found many times. V gene TRBV7-8 combines with J gene TRBJ2-5; D tentatively fits TRBD1 or TRBD2 (6 bases each). Germline CDR1 reads SGHVS; CDR2 reads FQNEAQ. The CDR3 runs to 15 residues. V lost 5 bases, J lost 3 bases, and 16 bases lay in between. The CDR3 here is CASSTGAGPEETQYF. CDR3 sequence (DNA): TGTGCCAGCAGCACGGGGGCGGGACCCGAAGAGACCCAGTACTTC.

J is TRBJ1-4 and V is TRBV12-3 or TRBV12-4, with D perhaps matching TRBD1 (6 bases). Deletions cut 3 bases from V and 7 bases from J, with 9 bases between. The CDR3 is 13 residues long. The DNA of the CDR3 is TGTGCCAGCAGTTTTAGGGGGGGTGAAAAACTGTTTTTT. Protein product: CASSFRGGEKLFF.

In regard to this clonotype: A read error may explain this, as a much larger clone is one base away. This chain connects TRBV29-1 to TRBJ1-1; D not resolved. CDR3 length: 11 residues. Deletions cut 3 bases from V and 5 bases from J, with 7 bases between. The germline V gene has CDR1 SQVTM and CDR2 ANQGSEA. DNA of the CDR3: TGCAGCGTTGATGAGCTTACTGAAGCTTTCTTT. Translation gives CSVDELTEAFF.

This clonotype was observed a few times. The chain recombines TRBV12-3 or TRBV12-4 with TRBJ1-2; D gene ambiguous. The CDR3 length is 12 residues. V gave up 2 bases and J gave up 4 bases, with 5 bases separating them. The CDR3 loop reads CASSLYSYGYTF. CDR3 in DNA: TGTGCCAGCAGTTTATACAGCTATGGCTACACCTTC.

The chain carries TRBV20-1 and TRBJ2-5, with D uncertain. The V gene's germline CDR1 is DFQATT and CDR2 SNEGSKA (reference sequence). V lost 0 bases and J lost 5, with 13 bases in between. The CDR3 loop spans 14 amino acids. CDR3 sequence (DNA): TGCAGTGCTAGAGAAGGTCGAGGCTACGAGACCCAGTACTTC. Amino acids: CSAREGRGYETQYF.

This clonotype was observed many times. The chain couples TRBV7-9 to TRBJ2-7, with no clear D. Germline CDR1 is SEHNR and CDR2 is FQNEAQ (reference sequence). This CDR3 comprises 12 residues. V was cut by 2 bases and J by 2 bases, with 4 bases left in between. The CDR3: CASSLPAYEQYF. The CDR3 bases are TGTGCCAGCAGCTTACCGGCCTACGAGCAGTACTTC.

As concerns this clonotype: One base away lies a much larger clone, so this may be a sequencing read error. The chain combines TRBV24-1 with TRBJ1-5; D remains ambiguous. Germline V gives CDR1 KGHDR, CDR2 SFDVKD. Trimming took off 5 bases at V and 0 bases at J, with 10 bases between the two ends. The length of the CDR3 is 15 residues. The CDR3 DNA reads TGTGCCACCAGTGGAAGTGTCTATAGCAATCAGCCCCAGCATTTT. Translating it yields CATSGSVYSNQPQHF.

Ten or more counts support this clonotype. The V call is TRBV2, the J call TRBJ2-5; 10 nucleotides align to TRBD2. J was trimmed by 4 bases and V by 7 bases; bases with no gene match: 12. The CDR3 has 16 amino acids. CDR1 is SNHLY, CDR2 FYNNEI, per germline. The chain's CDR3 is CASKGQRGGRGETQYF. CDR3 in DNA: TGTGCCAGCAAGGGCCAGCGGGGGGGCCGAGGAGAGACCCAGTACTTC.

This clonotype was counted many times. The V gene is TRBV2, the J gene TRBJ2-5; D not certain. Germline CDR1 is SNHLY and CDR2 is FYNNEI. The CDR3 totals 14 residues. The V end was cut by 9 bases, the J end by 2 bases, with 16 bases between. CDR3 region: CASTPTSEQETQYF. CDR3 in DNA: TGTGCCAGTACCCCGACCTCAGAGCAAGAGACCCAGTACTTC.

This rearrangement joins TRBV24-1 to TRBJ2-2; TRBD2 matches 14 bases. The CDR3 totals 15 residues. Per the germline V gene, CDR1 is KGHDR and CDR2 is SFDVKD. J lost 7 bases, V lost 5 bases, and 2 bases had no gene match. CDR3 residues: CATSGGTSGSGELFF. CDR3 bases: TGTGCCACCAGTGGTGGGACTAGCGGGAGCGGGGAGCTGTTTTTT.

This clonotype appeared a few times. The V and J genes are TRBV7-3 and TRBJ1-3; tentatively, D is TRBD1 (6 bases). V was clipped by 4 bases and J by 0 bases, with 13 bases between them. Germline assignment: CDR1 SGHTA and CDR2 FQGTGA. This CDR3 spans 16 amino acids. CDR3 protein: CASSYDRFSSGNTIYF. DNA of the CDR3: TGTGCCAGCAGCTACGACAGGTTTAGCTCTGGAAACACCATATATTTT.

The rearrangement joins TRBV29-1 to TRBJ2-7; 7 nucleotides agree with TRBD2. Germline V gene data show CDR1 as SQVTM and CDR2 as ANQGSEA. Trimming removed 2 bases from V and 3 bases from J; junction bases left unmatched: 7. This CDR3 comprises 14 residues. CDR3: CSVEPPGGFYEQYF. The CDR3 DNA reads as TGCAGCGTTGAACCCCCGGGGGGATTCTACGAGCAGTACTTC.

This clonotype was recorded many times. V gene TRBV29-1 combines with J gene TRBJ1-1; D remains ambiguous. Germline V CDR1 and CDR2: SQVTM, ANQGSEA. CDR3 length equals 12 residues. V shed 1 base and J shed 4 bases, with 7 bases lying between them. CDR3 protein: CSVEAGLTEAFF. CDR3 DNA sequence: TGCAGCGTTGAAGCGGGCCTCACTGAAGCTTTCTTT.

The V call is TRBV7-2, the J call TRBJ1-6; 9 positions agree with TRBD1. Germline CDR1 and CDR2: SGHTA and FQGNSA. The length of the CDR3 is 15 residues. The trim removed 5 bases at V and 7 bases at J, leaving 6 bases unmatched. The CDR3 DNA reads TGTGCCAGCAGCCAAACCGGGACAGGGAATTCACCCCTCCACTTT. Amino acids: CASSQTGTGNSPLHF.

This clonotype was counted only a few times. The rearrangement uses TRBV5-1 and TRBJ1-1, with D perhaps matching TRBD1 (5 bases). Trimming shortened V by 6 bases and J by 0 bases, and 15 bases separated the two germline ends. Germline CDR1 SGHRS, CDR2 YFSETQ. The CDR3 sequence is 15 residues long. The CDR3 protein is CASIPGGNMNTEAFF. DNA of the CDR3: TGCGCCAGCATCCCCGGGGGGAACATGAACACTGAAGCTTTCTTT.

This clonotype was observed a handful of times. The chain links TRBV5-1 to TRBJ1-5; possible D gene TRBD1, 6 bases. Germline V gene lookup returns CDR1 SGHRS and CDR2 YFSETQ. The CDR3 loop spans 13 amino acids. Between the trimmed V and J ends, which lost 4 bases and 4 bases, there was a span of 9 bases. The DNA of the CDR3 is TGCGCCAGCAGCGTGGGGGCTAATCAGCCCCAGCATTTT. It yields the protein CASSVGANQPQHF.